This is a list of T cell receptor beta chains from one sample in a study of tumor-infiltrating lymphocytes in primary liver carcinoma. TCRdb re-called the multiplex PCR reads with MiXCR, one entry per CDR3 protein. This sample has 90,000 to 110,000 distinct CDR3 sequences, with approximately 78% found just once. The sequencing sample was made of liver tumor tissue from sampling region 3. The receptors were sampled from a man in his forties with primary liver carcinoma and hepatitis B virus infection. The CDR3 runs from the conserved cysteine through the conserved F or W. D genes are given only for firm matches. Where a row states a size, it is once, few, many or the class of an expanded clone; other rows omit it.

TGTGCTAGCTGTGTGGACCGGGACGAGCAGTACTTC	CASCVDRDEQYF	TRBV6-2/TRBV6-3	NA	NA	TRBJ2-7
TGTGCCAGGGGTTTGTTCCCCTCCTACGAGCAGTACTTC	CARGLFPSYEQYF	TRBV28	NA	NA	TRBJ2-7
TGTGTCAGCAGCTTGAGGGATCGCCACACTGAAGCTTTCTTT	CVSSLRDRHTEAFF	TRBV7-8	NA	NA	TRBJ1-1
TGTGCCAGCAACCCTAGCTCAATACAGGGTACTGGGCGAGAGATCCAGTACTTC	CASNPSSIQGTGREIQYF	TRBV11-2	NA	NA	TRBJ2-5
TGTGCCAGCAGTACCCACGACCTGGGCGGGGAGCTGTTTTTT	CASSTHDLGGELFF	TRBV12-3/TRBV12-4	NA	NA	TRBJ2-2
TGTGCCAGCAGTCAAGGGGGACAGGGCGGTGAGCAGTCCTTC	CASSQGGQGGEQSF	TRBV6-5	many	TRBD1	TRBJ2-1
TGCACCAGCAGTCTGGACATACAAGAGACCCAGTACTTC	CTSSLDIQETQYF	TRBV1	NA	NA	TRBJ2-5
TGCACCGCCCAGGGGCCGCGCTTTGGGGCCAACGTCCTGACTTTC	CTAQGPRFGANVLTF	TRBV11-2	NA	NA	TRBJ2-6
TGTACCAGCAGTTCGCGGGACAGGGTCACTGGAACTTTCTTT	CTSSSRDRVTGTFF	TRBV6-5	NA	TRBD1	TRBJ1-1
TGTGCCAGCAGCTTATCTGGCGGGAGGGCCCGGGCCGGGGAGCTGTTTTTT	CASSLSGGRARAGELFF	TRBV7-2	many	TRBD2	TRBJ2-2
TGTGCCAGCAGTATACAGGGGGCAACAGATATGCAGTATTTT	CASSIQGATDMQYF	TRBV6-6	few	TRBD1	TRBJ2-3
TGCACCAGTAGCTCTAACAGGAACTCCTACGAGCAGTACTTC	CTSSSNRNSYEQYF	TRBV11-2	few	NA	TRBJ2-7
TGTGCCAGCAGTTTAGAGGGGGCGAGTCAGCCCCAGCATTTT	CASSLEGASQPQHF	TRBV12-3/TRBV12-4	medium-sized	TRBD1	TRBJ1-5
TGTGTCAGCAGTTCCCCCAGATGGAACACTGAAGCTTTCTTT	CVSSSPRWNTEAFF	TRBV6-5	NA	NA	TRBJ1-1
TGTGCCAGCAGAGCGGACAACACAGATACGCGGTATTTT	CASRADNTDTRYF	TRBV2	few	NA	TRBJ2-3
TGCAGCGCTGGGACTTGCGTGGCTAACACCGGGGAGCTGTTTTTT	CSAGTCVANTGELFF	TRBV29-1	NA	NA	TRBJ2-2
TGTGCCAGCAGTTCCCCACTGGGACAAGGGTCTTACGAGCACTACTTC	CASSSPLGQGSYEHYF	TRBV6-5	NA	NA	TRBJ2-7
TGTGCCAGCAGTTATTCCACAGGGCTCACTGAAGCTTTCTTT	CASSYSTGLTEAFF	TRBV6-2/TRBV6-3	many	NA	TRBJ1-1
TGTACCAGCAGCGCTGGAGGGGGTATGGTGAAAGAGACCCAGTACTTC	CTSSAGGGMVKETQYF	TRBV4-2	NA	NA	TRBJ2-5
TGTGCCAGCAGCTTACACGTGGACAGGGACCTTGGTAATGAGCAGTTTTTC	CASSLHVDRDLGNEQFF	TRBV5-5	once	TRBD1	TRBJ2-1
TGCAGCGCCGGACATGGTGGGAATTCACCCCTCCACTTT	CSAGHGGNSPLHF	TRBV29-1	NA	NA	TRBJ1-6
TGCGCCGGCAGCCAAGATCGGGCTAGCGGCTACGGGCAGTACTTC	CAGSQDRASGYGQYF	TRBV4-3	NA	TRBD2	TRBJ2-7
TGCAGCGCGGCCGGGACTAGCGGGAGAATCGGGGAGTTGTTTTTT	CSAAGTSGRIGELFF	TRBV29-1	NA	TRBD2	TRBJ2-2
TGTGCCAGCTGGGAAGGCCTCGAGAATGAACAGTTCTTC	CASWEGLENEQFF	TRBV7-9	once	NA	TRBJ2-1
TGTGCTAGTGGTCTCTCCCTCAAGAGGGAAGCTTTCTTT	CASGLSLKREAFF	TRBV12-5	NA	NA	TRBJ1-1
TGTGCCAGCAGCTCCCGCCACATGATCGTCAGCTATGGCTACACCTTC	CASSSRHMIVSYGYTF	TRBV5-6	NA	NA	TRBJ1-2
TGTGTCAGGAGCTGGGGACAGACGAACACCGGGGAGTTGTTTTTT	CVRSWGQTNTGELFF	TRBV5-6	once	TRBD1	TRBJ2-2
TGCGCCAGCAGCGAGGCGGACTGGGCCTCCAAGCAGTACTTC	CASSEADWASKQYF	TRBV5-4	NA	NA	TRBJ2-7
TGTGCCAGCAGTCAATGGGCCGGGGGGCCGTTTTTT	CASSQWAGGPFF	TRBV6-5	NA	NA	TRBJ2-2
TGTGTCAGCACCCGGAGCAATGGGCAGTTCTTC	CVSTRSNGQFF	TRBV12-3/TRBV12-4	NA	NA	TRBJ2-1
TGTGCCATCAGCTTAGATTGGGGGTACAATGAGCGGTTCTTC	CAISLDWGYNERFF	TRBV11-2	NA	NA	TRBJ2-1
TGCAGTGTTGGTAGAGGGGAACCCTCTGGGGCCGACGTCCTGACTTTC	CSVGRGEPSGADVLTF	TRBV29-1	NA	NA	TRBJ2-6
TGTGCCAGCAGCTTAAGGCGGCAGGGAGTAGATATGCAGTATTTT	CASSLRRQGVDMQYF	TRBV7-9	NA	NA	TRBJ2-3
TGTGCCACCAGTGATCCCATCGGACAGGTCACCGGGGAGCTGTTTTTT	CATSDPIGQVTGELFF	TRBV24-1	NA	TRBD1	TRBJ2-2
TGTGCCAGCAGCTTATTCGGCGGGAGGGTCTCCTACGAGCAGTACTTC	CASSLFGGRVSYEQYF	TRBV11-2	many	TRBD2	TRBJ2-7
TGTGCCAGCAGGCCCTCTGCGGATACGCAGTATTTT	CASRPSADTQYF	TRBV6-2/TRBV6-3	medium-sized	NA	TRBJ2-3
TGTGCCAGCAGTAATACTGGGACAGGGGCAAATACGCAGTATTTT	CASSNTGTGANTQYF	TRBV6-4	NA	TRBD1	TRBJ2-3
TGTGCCAGCAGCCCAAAGAGCGGGATCTACAATGAGCAGTTCTTC	CASSPKSGIYNEQFF	TRBV5-5	NA	TRBD2	TRBJ2-1
TGTGCCAGCAGTGAAGAGGTTATAGGCGGCCGCTCCTACAATGAGCAGTTCTTC	CASSEEVIGGRSYNEQFF	TRBV6-1	NA	NA	TRBJ2-1
TGCGGCGTTCTGTCAAGCGGAGAGACCCAGAACTTC	CGVLSSGETQNF	TRBV29-1	NA	NA	TRBJ2-5
TGTGCCAGCAGTTTTACGGGAGAGTACAATGAGCAGTTCTTC	CASSFTGEYNEQFF	TRBV28	many	NA	TRBJ2-1
TGTGCCAGCAGCCAAAGGAGACTTGACAATGAGCAGTTTTTC	CASSQRRLDNEQFF	TRBV4-2	NA	NA	TRBJ2-1
TGTGTCAGCAGCCGATCCCTAGCTGAAGGGAGCACAGATACGCAGTATTTT	CVSSRSLAEGSTDTQYF	TRBV6-5	NA	NA	TRBJ2-3
TGCAGCGTTGCCCCGGAATGGGGAATGAACACTGAAGATCTCTTT	CSVAPEWGMNTEDLF	TRBV29-1	NA	NA	TRBJ1-1
TGTGTCAGCAGCTTGAACCGGAACACTGAAGTTTTCTTT	CVSSLNRNTEVFF	TRBV11-1	NA	NA	TRBJ1-1
TGTGCCAGCAGTTCGAACACAAAAGTAGGAGAGATCCAGTACTTC	CASSSNTKVGEIQYF	TRBV28	NA	NA	TRBJ2-5